This T cell receptor (beta chain) stems from a study of early T cells in non-severe SARS-CoV-2 infection. In this sample, this clonotype turned up a few times. TCRdb re-called the 5' RACE reads through MiXCR, storing one row per CDR3 protein. The data show more than 95,000 distinct CDR3 sequences, with more than 12% seen just once and 21% held by the top ten. The sample comprised whole blood. The TCR sequence derives from an adult who was a healthcare worker with PCR-confirmed SARS-CoV-2 infection or an uninfected control (not recorded which).

The CDR3 nucleotides read TGTGCCTGGAGAGAGGGACCGGGACTAGCAGATACGCAGTATTTT. Its protein is CAWREGPGLADTQYF. The rearrangement joins TRBV30 to TRBJ2-3; 8 positions agree with TRBD2. V gave up 3 bases and J gave up 4 bases; unmatched junction bases: 9. The CDR3 spans 15 residues. In germline, CDR1 is GTSNPN, CDR2 SVGIG (reference sequence). Filled out from reference TRBV30 and TRBJ2-3, the complete variable domain reads SQTIHQWPATLVQPVGSPLSLECTVEGTSNPNLYWYRQAAGRGLQLLFYSVGIGQISSEVPQNLSASRPQDRQFILSSKKLLLSDSGFYLCAWREGPGLADTQYFGPGTRLTVL.